Below are 10 T cell receptor beta chains sequenced from a single sample in a study of T-cell reconstitution after alpha-beta-depleted transplantation in children. A TCRbeta library incorporating unique molecular identifiers was prepared. MiXCR was run by TCRdb on the PCR reads, yielding one entry per CDR3 protein. The sample records some 43,000 distinct CDR3 sequences, around 9% being singletons. The sample consisted of PBMCs, mostly from graft donor cells, taken 60 days after TCRalphabeta/CD19-depleted stem cell transplant. The receptors come from a male patient under 10 years old who had a stem cell transplant for chronic granulomatous disease, so the T cells may come from the graft donor.

This clonotype was counted ten times or more. The V and J genes are TRBV6-5 and TRBJ2-1; D is undetermined. CDR3 length: 16 amino acids. Trimming took 2 bases from V and 5 from J, leaving 16 bases between them. Per the germline V gene, CDR1 is MNHEY and CDR2 is SVGAGI. CDR3 DNA sequence: TGTGCCAGCAGTTACGTGGCCAAATCATTTCACAATGAGCAGTTCTTC. Protein sequence: CASSYVAKSFHNEQFF.

This chain's CDR3 is CASSLGILAGGSYNEQFF. The DNA of the CDR3 is TGTGCCAGCAGCTTAGGCATACTAGCGGGGGGATCCTACAATGAGCAGTTCTTC. This sequence joins TRBV11-2 and TRBJ2-1; TRBD2 aligns across 12 bases. CDR1 is SGHAT and CDR2 is FQNNGV in the germline V gene. The CDR3 is made up of 18 amino acids. V lost 1 base and J lost 1; bases outside the gene matches: 5.

This clonotype was recorded a few times. The chain has TRBV10-2 and TRBJ2-3; 16 bases map to TRBD2. The CDR3 runs 16 residues. The germline CDR1 and CDR2 sequences are WSHSY and SAAADI. After removal of 4 bases from V and 6 bases from J, the junction contained 4 bases not matched to a gene. The DNA of the CDR3 is TGCGCCAGCAGTGGGGGACTAGCGGGGGGGGAGGATACGCAGTATTTT. Amino acid sequence: CASSGGLAGGEDTQYF.

This clonotype was observed a handful of times. V gene TRBV6-2 or TRBV6-3 combines with J gene TRBJ2-3, with D hard to call. This CDR3 contains 13 residues. Trimming stripped 0 bases from V and 4 bases from J, with 5 bases between. Germline V CDR1 and CDR2: MNHEY, SVGEGT. Written as DNA, the CDR3 is TGTGCCAGCAGTTACTCGGTTCCAGATACGCAGTATTTT. Protein sequence: CASSYSVPDTQYF.

On this clonotype: A single base separates this from a much larger clone, so it may be a read error. The chain joins TRBV29-1 to TRBJ1-2; D remains ambiguous. Germline CDR1 and CDR2: SQVTM and ANQGSEA. This CDR3 spans 9 amino acids. Trimming took 8 bases from V and 7 from J, leaving 8 bases between them. CDR3 amino acids: CSSEAGYTF. The CDR3 DNA reads as TGCAGCAGTGAGGCTGGCTACACCTTC.

The sample holds many counts of this clonotype. This chain links TRBV12-3 or TRBV12-4 with TRBJ1-1; no firm D call. This CDR3 has 14 residues. Trimming left V 6 bases short and J 5 bases short, with 16 bases between. CDR3 protein: CASSARDEGTEAFF. The CDR3 DNA reads TGTGCCAGCAGCGCGCGGGATGAGGGAACTGAAGCTTTCTTT.

This clonotype is medium-sized by share. The J gene is TRBJ2-2, the V gene TRBV7-8; D is possibly TRBD1 (5 bases). This CDR3 has 16 residues. From germline, CDR1 is SGHVS and CDR2 FQNEAQ. With 8 bases removed from V and 0 bases from J, the gap between germline ends came to 16 bases. Written as DNA, the CDR3 is TGTGCCAGCCGTCCGGCAGGCAGGGCGAACACCGGGGAGCTGTTTTTT. It specifies CASRPAGRANTGELFF.

This chain uses TRBV12-5 with TRBJ2-1, with D unresolved. CDR1 and CDR2 (germline): LGHNT, FRNRAP. This CDR3 has 14 amino acids. The V end lost 1 base, the J end lost 7 bases, and 11 bases lay between the germline ends. CDR3 in amino acids: CASGLGQVMNEQFF. The CDR3 DNA follows: TGTGCTAGTGGTTTGGGGCAGGTGATGAATGAGCAGTTCTTC.

The rearrangement joins TRBV20-1 to TRBJ2-5; 8 positions match TRBD2. The CDR3 length is 15 residues. The germline gives CDR1 DFQATT, CDR2 SNEGSKA (reference sequence). V lost 5 bases, J lost 2 bases, and 10 bases stayed unmatched. In DNA, the CDR3 is TGCAGTGCTCCTATGCCGGGGGGGGTGCAAGAGACCCAGTACTTC. Residues: CSAPMPGGVQETQYF.

In this sample, this clonotype turned up many times. The chain links TRBV2 to TRBJ2-7; no clear D. The germline V gene has CDR1 SNHLY and CDR2 FYNNEI. The CDR3 is made up of 10 amino acids. Trimming cost V 8 bases and J 5 bases, with 7 bases left between them. CDR3 sequence (DNA): TGTGCCAGCTGGAAGAACGAGCAGTACTTC. Encoded protein: CASWKNEQYF.